These T cell receptor beta chains were read from a single sample in a study of blood T cell repertoires in COVID-19. Profiling relied on immunoSEQ multiplex PCR, and the TCRdb table lists in-frame clones only, not all of them. Of about 120,000 clones in the sample, approximately 85% were seen once. Sample: peripheral blood. The origin of the receptors is an elderly man with active or convalescent COVID-19. CDR3s include the opening cysteine and the closing phenylalanine or tryptophan. Fields, in order: D gene, V gene, clone size, J gene, CDR3 protein, CDR3 DNA. D genes are given only for firm matches. Rows may omit the clone size; those that give it use once, few, many or a size class.

D gene: TRBD1
V gene: TRBV5-1
clone size: NA
J gene: TRBJ2-2
CDR3 protein: CASSLAATGDTGELFF
CDR3 DNA: TGCGCCAGCAGCTTGGCAGCTACAGGGGACACCGGGGAGCTGTTTTTT

D gene: TRBD2
V gene: TRBV5-4
clone size: NA
J gene: TRBJ2-1
CDR3 protein: CASSQRTLAGGHNEQFF
CDR3 DNA: TGTGCCAGCAGCCAACGGACCCTAGCGGGGGGCCACAATGAGCAGTTCTTC

D gene: TRBD2
V gene: TRBV19
clone size: NA
J gene: TRBJ2-3
CDR3 protein: CASSPGLAGADTQYF
CDR3 DNA: TGTGCCAGTAGTCCGGGACTAGCGGGAGCAGATACGCAGTATTTT

D gene: TRBD2
V gene: TRBV20-1
clone size: NA
J gene: TRBJ2-2
CDR3 protein: CSASAGGRDTGELFF
CDR3 DNA: TGCAGTGCTAGTGCGGGAGGACGGGACACCGGGGAGCTGTTTTTT

D gene: TRBD1
V gene: TRBV5-1
clone size: once
J gene: TRBJ1-1
CDR3 protein: CASSFRDRGLWGNTEAFF
CDR3 DNA: TGCGCCAGCAGCTTCCGGGACAGGGGGTTATGGGGGAACACTGAAGCTTTCTTT

D gene: TRBD1
V gene: TRBV3-1/TRBV3-2
clone size: NA
J gene: TRBJ2-7
CDR3 protein: CATPDRAHEQYF
CDR3 DNA: TGTGCCACCCCGGACAGGGCCCACGAGCAGTACTTC

D gene: TRBD1
V gene: TRBV19
clone size: once
J gene: TRBJ2-7
CDR3 protein: CASSIYRGPSSYEQYF
CDR3 DNA: TGTGCCAGTAGTATATACAGGGGCCCGAGCTCCTACGAGCAGTACTTC

D gene: NA
V gene: TRBV7-2
clone size: NA
J gene: TRBJ1-5
CDR3 protein: CASSLRSGDNQPQHF
CDR3 DNA: TGTGCCAGCAGCTTACGTAGCGGGGACAATCAGCCCCAGCATTTT

D gene: TRBD2
V gene: TRBV10-3
clone size: NA
J gene: TRBJ2-1
CDR3 protein: CAISSLAGRGNEQFF
CDR3 DNA: TGTGCCATCAGCTCACTAGCGGGACGCGGAAATGAGCAGTTCTTC

D gene: TRBD2
V gene: TRBV9
clone size: NA
J gene: TRBJ2-3
CDR3 protein: CASSVGLAGGDTQYF
CDR3 DNA: TGTGCCAGCAGCGTAGGGCTAGCGGGGGGAGATACGCAGTATTTT

D gene: NA
V gene: TRBV11-1
clone size: NA
J gene: TRBJ2-7
CDR3 protein: CASSIGSSYEQYF
CDR3 DNA: TGTGCCAGCAGCATTGGGAGTTCCTACGAGCAGTACTTC

D gene: TRBD2
V gene: TRBV5-1
clone size: once
J gene: TRBJ2-1
CDR3 protein: CASSFQAGNNEQFF
CDR3 DNA: TGCGCCAGCAGCTTTCAAGCGGGAAACAATGAGCAGTTCTTC

D gene: NA
V gene: TRBV5-1
clone size: NA
J gene: TRBJ2-5
CDR3 protein: CASSLLGGQETQYF
CDR3 DNA: TGCGCCAGCAGCTTACTTGGCGGTCAAGAGACCCAGTACTTC

D gene: TRBD2
V gene: TRBV5-4
clone size: NA
J gene: TRBJ2-1
CDR3 protein: CASSSRTSGRDNEQFF
CDR3 DNA: TGTGCCAGCAGCTCTCGGACTAGCGGGAGGGACAATGAGCAGTTCTTC

D gene: NA
V gene: TRBV10-3
clone size: NA
J gene: TRBJ1-5
CDR3 protein: CARRENSNQPQHF
CDR3 DNA: TGTGCCAGGAGGGAGAATAGCAATCAGCCCCAGCATTTT

D gene: TRBD1
V gene: TRBV19
clone size: NA
J gene: TRBJ2-3
CDR3 protein: CASSGTGNWDTQYF
CDR3 DNA: TGTGCCAGTAGTGGGACAGGGAATTGGGATACGCAGTATTTT

D gene: TRBD1
V gene: TRBV7-2
clone size: NA
J gene: TRBJ1-5
CDR3 protein: CASSRDRGNQPQHF
CDR3 DNA: TGTGCCAGCAGTCGGGACAGGGGAAATCAGCCCCAGCATTTT

D gene: NA
V gene: TRBV29-1
clone size: NA
J gene: TRBJ1-4
CDR3 protein: CSVAEGKGSNEKLFF
CDR3 DNA: TGCAGCGTGGCAGAGGGTAAAGGGAGCAATGAAAAACTGTTTTTT

D gene: NA
V gene: TRBV9
clone size: NA
J gene: TRBJ1-1
CDR3 protein: CASSVAAAGETEAFF
CDR3 DNA: TGTGCCAGCAGCGTAGCTGCGGCGGGGGAAACTGAAGCTTTCTTT

D gene: TRBD1
V gene: TRBV5-1
clone size: NA
J gene: TRBJ1-6
CDR3 protein: CASSLARPSTGAHSSPLHF
CDR3 DNA: TGCGCCAGCAGCTTGGCCCGACCCTCGACAGGGGCCCATAGTTCACCCCTCCACTTT

D gene: NA
V gene: TRBV5-1
clone size: NA
J gene: TRBJ2-3
CDR3 protein: CASSLAGMNTQYF
CDR3 DNA: TGCGCCAGCAGCTTGGCCGGGATGAATACGCAGTATTTT

D gene: NA
V gene: TRBV4-1
clone size: NA
J gene: TRBJ2-1
CDR3 protein: CASSQAPRGRAGEQFF
CDR3 DNA: TGCGCCAGCAGCCAAGCCCCCCGTGGCAGGGCTGGTGAGCAGTTCTTC

D gene: NA
V gene: TRBV4-3
clone size: NA
J gene: TRBJ1-2
CDR3 protein: CASSQDLRSNYGYTF
CDR3 DNA: TGCGCCAGCAGCCAAGATCTTCGGTCCAACTATGGCTACACCTTC

D gene: TRBD1
V gene: TRBV30
clone size: once
J gene: TRBJ1-2
CDR3 protein: CAWSYTGEWLGYTF
CDR3 DNA: TGTGCCTGGAGTTACACAGGGGAATGGTTGGGCTACACCTTC

D gene: TRBD2
V gene: TRBV9
clone size: NA
J gene: TRBJ2-3
CDR3 protein: CASSVSGASTDTQYF
CDR3 DNA: TGTGCCAGCAGCGTGAGCGGGGCTAGCACAGATACGCAGTATTTT

D gene: NA
V gene: TRBV27
clone size: NA
J gene: TRBJ1-3
CDR3 protein: CASSLSSAGVNSGNTIYF
CDR3 DNA: TGTGCCAGCAGTTTATCCTCCGCAGGGGTTAACTCTGGAAACACCATATATTTT

D gene: NA
V gene: TRBV5-1
clone size: NA
J gene: TRBJ2-5
CDR3 protein: CASSFSDSQETQYF
CDR3 DNA: TGCGCCAGCAGTTTCAGCGACAGCCAAGAGACCCAGTACTTC

D gene: NA
V gene: TRBV11-3
clone size: NA
J gene: TRBJ2-3
CDR3 protein: CASSPSQGLYRGDTQYF
CDR3 DNA: TGTGCCAGCAGTCCCTCGCAGGGGCTATACCGCGGGGATACGCAGTATTTT

D gene: TRBD2
V gene: TRBV7-3
clone size: NA
J gene: TRBJ2-3
CDR3 protein: CASSLRLAGGKDTQYF
CDR3 DNA: TGTGCCAGCAGCTTACGACTAGCGGGGGGGAAAGATACGCAGTATTTT

D gene: NA
V gene: TRBV21-1
clone size: NA
J gene: TRBJ2-3
CDR3 protein: CASRAWSAGELYGTDTQYF
CDR3 DNA: TGTGCCAGCAGGGCCTGGTCGGCAGGTGAGCTCTACGGCACAGATACGCAGTATTTT